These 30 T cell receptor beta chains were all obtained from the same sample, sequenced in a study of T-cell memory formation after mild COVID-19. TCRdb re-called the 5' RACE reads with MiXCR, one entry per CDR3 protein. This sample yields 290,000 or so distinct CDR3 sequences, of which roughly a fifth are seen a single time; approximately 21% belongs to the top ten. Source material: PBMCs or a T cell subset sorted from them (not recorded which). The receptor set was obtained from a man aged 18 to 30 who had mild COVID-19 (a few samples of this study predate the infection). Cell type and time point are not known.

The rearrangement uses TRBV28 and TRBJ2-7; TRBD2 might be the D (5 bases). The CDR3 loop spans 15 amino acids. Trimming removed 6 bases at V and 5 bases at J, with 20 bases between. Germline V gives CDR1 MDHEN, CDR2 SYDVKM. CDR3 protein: CASSSPGSGTDEQYV. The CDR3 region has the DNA TGTGCCAGCAGCAGCCCGGGATCCGGTACGGACGAGCAGTACGTC.

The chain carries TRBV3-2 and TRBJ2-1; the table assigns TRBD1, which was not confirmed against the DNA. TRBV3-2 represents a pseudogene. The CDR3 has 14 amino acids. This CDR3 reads CASSMAGRGYEQFF. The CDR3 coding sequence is TGTGCCAGCAGTATGGCGGGGCGGGGGTATGAGCAGTTCTTC.

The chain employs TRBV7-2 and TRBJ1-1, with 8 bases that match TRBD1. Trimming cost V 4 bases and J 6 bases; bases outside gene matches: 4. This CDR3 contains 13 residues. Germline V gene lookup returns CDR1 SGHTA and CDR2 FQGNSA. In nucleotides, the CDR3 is TGTGCCAGCAGCTCAGGGGGCTCCGCTGAAGCTTTCTTT. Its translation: CASSSGGSAEAFF.

CDR3 sequence: CASSPEQDSQPQHF. In DNA form, the CDR3 reads TGCGCCAGCAGCCCGGAACAGGACAGTCAGCCCCAGCATTTT. V usage is TRBV4-1 and J usage is TRBJ1-5; the D gene is possibly TRBD1 (6 bases). V was clipped by 4 bases and J by 6 bases, with 13 bases between them. Germline CDR1 and CDR2: MGHRA and YSYEKL. This CDR3 has 14 residues.

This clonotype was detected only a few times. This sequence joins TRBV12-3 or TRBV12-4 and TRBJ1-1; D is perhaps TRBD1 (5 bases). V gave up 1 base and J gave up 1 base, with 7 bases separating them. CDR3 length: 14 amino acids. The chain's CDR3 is CASSLDQGNTEAFF. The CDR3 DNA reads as TGTGCCAGCAGTTTAGACCAGGGGAACACTGAAGCTTTCTTT.

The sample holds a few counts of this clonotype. The CDR3 is CASSVEGLNNEQFF. The CDR3 DNA is TGTGCCAGCAGCGTAGAAGGGCTGAACAATGAGCAGTTCTTC. The chain has TRBV9 and TRBJ2-1, with D uncertain. The V gene lost 0 bases and the J gene lost 5 bases, with 9 bases spanning the gap. The CDR3 extends over 14 amino acids. Germline V CDR1 and CDR2: SGDLS, YYNGEE.

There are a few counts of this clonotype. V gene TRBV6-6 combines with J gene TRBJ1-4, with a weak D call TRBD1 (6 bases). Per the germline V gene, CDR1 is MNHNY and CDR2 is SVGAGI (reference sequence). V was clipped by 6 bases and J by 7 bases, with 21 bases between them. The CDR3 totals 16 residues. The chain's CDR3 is CASSLDVGRGFEKLFF. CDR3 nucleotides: TGTGCCAGCAGCCTGGATGTGGGCAGGGGTTTTGAAAAACTGTTTTTT.

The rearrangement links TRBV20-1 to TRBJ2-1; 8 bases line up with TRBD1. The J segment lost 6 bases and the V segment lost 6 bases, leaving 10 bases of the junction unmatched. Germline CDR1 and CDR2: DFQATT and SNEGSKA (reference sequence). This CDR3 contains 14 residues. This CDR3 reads CSAWNQGAFNEQFF. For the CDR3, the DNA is TGCAGTGCCTGGAACCAGGGGGCTTTCAATGAGCAGTTCTTC.

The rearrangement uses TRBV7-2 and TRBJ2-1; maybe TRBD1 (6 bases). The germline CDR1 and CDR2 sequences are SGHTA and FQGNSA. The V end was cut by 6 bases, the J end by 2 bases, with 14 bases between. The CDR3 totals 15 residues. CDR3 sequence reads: CASRGFGGPYNEQFF. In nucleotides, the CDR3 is TGTGCCAGCAGGGGATTTGGGGGCCCCTACAATGAGCAGTTCTTC. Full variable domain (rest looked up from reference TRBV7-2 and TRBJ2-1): GAGVSQSPSNKVTEKGKDVELRCDPISGHTALYWYRQSLGQGLEFLIYFQGNSAPDKSGLPSDRFSAERTGGSVSTLTIQRTQQEDSAVYLCASRGFGGPYNEQFFGPGTRLTVL.

This CDR3 reads CASSFQGANTIYF. As DNA, the CDR3 is TGTGCCAGCAGTTTCCAGGGTGCAAACACCATATATTTT. This sequence joins TRBV28 and TRBJ1-3, with D possibly TRBD1 on 5 matching bases. The CDR3 sequence is 13 residues long. V lost 3 bases and J 6 bases, leaving 9 bases between the germline ends. Per germline, CDR1 MDHEN and CDR2 SYDVKM.

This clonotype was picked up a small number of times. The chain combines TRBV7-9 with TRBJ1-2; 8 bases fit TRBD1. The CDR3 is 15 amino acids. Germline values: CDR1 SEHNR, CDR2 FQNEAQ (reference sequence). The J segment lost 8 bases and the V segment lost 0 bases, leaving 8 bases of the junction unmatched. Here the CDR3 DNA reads TGTGCCAGCAGCTTAGCCACAGGGGGAGTAGAGGGCTACACCTTC. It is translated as CASSLATGGVEGYTF.

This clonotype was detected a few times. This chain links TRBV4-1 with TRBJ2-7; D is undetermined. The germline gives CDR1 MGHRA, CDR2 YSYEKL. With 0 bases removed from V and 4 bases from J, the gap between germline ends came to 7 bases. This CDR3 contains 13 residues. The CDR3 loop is CASSQEIKYEQYV. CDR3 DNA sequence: TGCGCCAGCAGCCAAGAGATCAAGTACGAGCAGTACGTC.

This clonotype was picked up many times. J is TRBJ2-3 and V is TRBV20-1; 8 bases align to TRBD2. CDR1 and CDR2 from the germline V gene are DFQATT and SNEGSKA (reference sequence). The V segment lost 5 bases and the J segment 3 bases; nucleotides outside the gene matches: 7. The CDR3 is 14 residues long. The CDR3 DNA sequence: TGCAGTGCTCCGGGGGGGTTGGGGACAGATACGCAGTATTTT. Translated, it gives CSAPGGLGTDTQYF.

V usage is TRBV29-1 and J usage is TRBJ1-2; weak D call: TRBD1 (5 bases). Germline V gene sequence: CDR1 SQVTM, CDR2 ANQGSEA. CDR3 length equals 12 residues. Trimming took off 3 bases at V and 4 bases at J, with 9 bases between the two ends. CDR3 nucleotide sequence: TGCAGCGTTGAGGGGCAGCTCTATGGCTACACCTTC. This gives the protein CSVEGQLYGYTF.

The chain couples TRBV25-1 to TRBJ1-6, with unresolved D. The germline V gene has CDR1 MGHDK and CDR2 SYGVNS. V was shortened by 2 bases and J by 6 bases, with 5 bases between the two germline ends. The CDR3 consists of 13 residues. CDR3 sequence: CASSEDGNSPLHF. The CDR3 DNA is TGTGCCAGCAGTGAAGACGGTAATTCACCCCTCCACTTT.

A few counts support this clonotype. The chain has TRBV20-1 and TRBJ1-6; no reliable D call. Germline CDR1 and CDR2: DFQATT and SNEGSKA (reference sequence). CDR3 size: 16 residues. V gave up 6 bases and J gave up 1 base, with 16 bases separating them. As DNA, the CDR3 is TGCAGTGCGCCCGACTCGCGCCCGTCCTATAATTCACCCCTCCACTTT. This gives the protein CSAPDSRPSYNSPLHF.

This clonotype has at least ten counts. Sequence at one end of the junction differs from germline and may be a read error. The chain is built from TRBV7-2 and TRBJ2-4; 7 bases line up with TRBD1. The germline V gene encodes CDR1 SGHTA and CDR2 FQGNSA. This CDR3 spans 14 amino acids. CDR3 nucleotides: TGTGCCAGCAGCATAGCGACAGGGAAAAACATTCAGTACTTC. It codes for CASSIATGKNIQYF.

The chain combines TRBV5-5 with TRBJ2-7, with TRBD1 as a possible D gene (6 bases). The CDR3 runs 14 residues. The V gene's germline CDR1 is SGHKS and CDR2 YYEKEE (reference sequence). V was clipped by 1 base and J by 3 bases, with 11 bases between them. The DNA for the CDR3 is TGTGCCAGCAGCTTGCCCCAGGGGAGCTACGAGCAGTACTTC. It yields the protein CASSLPQGSYEQYF.

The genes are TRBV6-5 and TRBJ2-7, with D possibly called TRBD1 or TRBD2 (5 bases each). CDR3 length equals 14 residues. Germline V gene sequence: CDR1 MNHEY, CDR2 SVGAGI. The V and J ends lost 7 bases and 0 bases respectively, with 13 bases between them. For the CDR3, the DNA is TGTGCCAGCACCCAGAGAGGGACCTCCTACGAGCAGTACTTC. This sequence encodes CASTQRGTSYEQYF.

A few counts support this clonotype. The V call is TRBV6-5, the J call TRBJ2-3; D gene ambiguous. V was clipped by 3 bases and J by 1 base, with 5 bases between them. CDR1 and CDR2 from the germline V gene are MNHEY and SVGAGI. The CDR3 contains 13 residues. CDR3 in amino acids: CASSYGGTDTQYF. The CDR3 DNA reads TGTGCCAGCAGTTATGGGGGCACAGATACGCAGTATTTT.

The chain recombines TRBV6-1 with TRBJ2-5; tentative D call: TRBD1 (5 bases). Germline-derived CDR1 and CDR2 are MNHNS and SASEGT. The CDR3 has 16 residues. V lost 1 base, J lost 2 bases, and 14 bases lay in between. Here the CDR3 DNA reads TGTGCCAGCAGTGAAGTGCTGCGGACACTGCAAGAGACCCAGTACTTC. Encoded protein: CASSEVLRTLQETQYF.

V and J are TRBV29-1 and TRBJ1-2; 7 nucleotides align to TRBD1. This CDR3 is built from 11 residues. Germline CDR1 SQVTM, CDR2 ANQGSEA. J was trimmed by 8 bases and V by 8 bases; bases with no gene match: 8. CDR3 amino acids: CSLWDRGGYTF. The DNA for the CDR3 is TGCAGCCTCTGGGACAGAGGAGGCTACACCTTC.

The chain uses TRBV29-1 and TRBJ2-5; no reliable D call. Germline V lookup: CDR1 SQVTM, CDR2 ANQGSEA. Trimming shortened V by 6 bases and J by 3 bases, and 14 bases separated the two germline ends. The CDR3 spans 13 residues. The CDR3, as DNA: TGCAGCGTGCGCAATCGGGCAGAAGAGACCCAGTACTTC. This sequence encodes CSVRNRAEETQYF.

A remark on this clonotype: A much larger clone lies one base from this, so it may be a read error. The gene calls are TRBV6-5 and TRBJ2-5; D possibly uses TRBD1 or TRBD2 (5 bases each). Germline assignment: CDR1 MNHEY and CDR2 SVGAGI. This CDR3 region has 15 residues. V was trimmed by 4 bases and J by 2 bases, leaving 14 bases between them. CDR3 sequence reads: CASSSGGGRQETQYF. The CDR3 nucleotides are TGTGCCAGCAGTTCTGGGGGTGGCAGGCAAGAGACCCAGTACTTC.

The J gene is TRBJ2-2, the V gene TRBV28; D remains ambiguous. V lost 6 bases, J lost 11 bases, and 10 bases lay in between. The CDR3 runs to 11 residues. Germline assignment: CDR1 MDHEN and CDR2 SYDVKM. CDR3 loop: CASRKRGELFF. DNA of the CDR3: TGTGCCAGCAGAAAACGTGGAGAGCTGTTTTTT.

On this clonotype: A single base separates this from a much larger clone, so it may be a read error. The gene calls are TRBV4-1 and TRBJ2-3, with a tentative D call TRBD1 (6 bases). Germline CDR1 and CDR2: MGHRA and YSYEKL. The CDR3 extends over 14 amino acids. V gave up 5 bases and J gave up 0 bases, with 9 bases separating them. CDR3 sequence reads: CASSRTASTDTQYF. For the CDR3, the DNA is TGCGCCAGCAGCAGGACAGCTAGCACAGATACGCAGTATTTT.

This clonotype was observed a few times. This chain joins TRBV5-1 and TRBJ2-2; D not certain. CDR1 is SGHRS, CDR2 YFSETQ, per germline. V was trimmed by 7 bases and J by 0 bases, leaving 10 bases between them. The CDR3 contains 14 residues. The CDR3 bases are TGCGCCAGCCTTGTGGGTACGAACACCGGGGAGCTGTTTTTT. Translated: CASLVGTNTGELFF.

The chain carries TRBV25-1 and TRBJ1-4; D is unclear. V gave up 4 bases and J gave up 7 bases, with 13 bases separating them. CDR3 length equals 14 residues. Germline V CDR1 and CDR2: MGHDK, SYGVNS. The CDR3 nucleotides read TGTGCCAGCAGTGCCCTAGACATCGGTGAAAAACTGTTTTTT. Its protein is CASSALDIGEKLFF.

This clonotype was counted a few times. The CDR3: CASRPGGLGTQYF. CDR3 in DNA: TGTGCCAGCAGACCAGGGGGGCTGGGGACCCAGTACTTC. The V and J genes are TRBV7-2 and TRBJ2-5; the D gene is possibly TRBD1 (7 bases). CDR1 and CDR2 from the germline V gene are SGHTA and FQGNSA. This CDR3 has 13 residues. V shed 6 bases and J shed 7 bases, with 15 bases lying between them.

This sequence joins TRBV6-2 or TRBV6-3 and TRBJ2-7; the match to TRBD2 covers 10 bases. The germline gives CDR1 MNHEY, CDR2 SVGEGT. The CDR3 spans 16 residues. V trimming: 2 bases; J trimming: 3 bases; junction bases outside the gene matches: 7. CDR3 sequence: CASSYALAGAVYEQYV. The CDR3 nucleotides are TGTGCCAGCAGTTACGCGCTAGCGGGGGCCGTCTACGAGCAGTACGTC.